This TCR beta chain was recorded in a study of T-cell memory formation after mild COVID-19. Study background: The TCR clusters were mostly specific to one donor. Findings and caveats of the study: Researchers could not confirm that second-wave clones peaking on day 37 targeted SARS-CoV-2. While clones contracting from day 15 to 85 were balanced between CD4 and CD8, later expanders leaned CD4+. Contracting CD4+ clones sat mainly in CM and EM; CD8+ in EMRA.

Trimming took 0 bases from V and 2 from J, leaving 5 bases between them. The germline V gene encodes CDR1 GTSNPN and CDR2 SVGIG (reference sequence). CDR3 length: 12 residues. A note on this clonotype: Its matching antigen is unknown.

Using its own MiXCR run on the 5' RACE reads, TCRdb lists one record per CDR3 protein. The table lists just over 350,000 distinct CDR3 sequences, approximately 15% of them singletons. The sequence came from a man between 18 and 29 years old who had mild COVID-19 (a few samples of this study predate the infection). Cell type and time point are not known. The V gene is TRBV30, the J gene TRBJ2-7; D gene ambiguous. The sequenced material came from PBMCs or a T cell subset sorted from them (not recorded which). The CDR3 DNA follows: TGTGCCTGGAGTGTGCAGACCTACGAGCAGTACTTC. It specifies CAWSVQTYEQYF.